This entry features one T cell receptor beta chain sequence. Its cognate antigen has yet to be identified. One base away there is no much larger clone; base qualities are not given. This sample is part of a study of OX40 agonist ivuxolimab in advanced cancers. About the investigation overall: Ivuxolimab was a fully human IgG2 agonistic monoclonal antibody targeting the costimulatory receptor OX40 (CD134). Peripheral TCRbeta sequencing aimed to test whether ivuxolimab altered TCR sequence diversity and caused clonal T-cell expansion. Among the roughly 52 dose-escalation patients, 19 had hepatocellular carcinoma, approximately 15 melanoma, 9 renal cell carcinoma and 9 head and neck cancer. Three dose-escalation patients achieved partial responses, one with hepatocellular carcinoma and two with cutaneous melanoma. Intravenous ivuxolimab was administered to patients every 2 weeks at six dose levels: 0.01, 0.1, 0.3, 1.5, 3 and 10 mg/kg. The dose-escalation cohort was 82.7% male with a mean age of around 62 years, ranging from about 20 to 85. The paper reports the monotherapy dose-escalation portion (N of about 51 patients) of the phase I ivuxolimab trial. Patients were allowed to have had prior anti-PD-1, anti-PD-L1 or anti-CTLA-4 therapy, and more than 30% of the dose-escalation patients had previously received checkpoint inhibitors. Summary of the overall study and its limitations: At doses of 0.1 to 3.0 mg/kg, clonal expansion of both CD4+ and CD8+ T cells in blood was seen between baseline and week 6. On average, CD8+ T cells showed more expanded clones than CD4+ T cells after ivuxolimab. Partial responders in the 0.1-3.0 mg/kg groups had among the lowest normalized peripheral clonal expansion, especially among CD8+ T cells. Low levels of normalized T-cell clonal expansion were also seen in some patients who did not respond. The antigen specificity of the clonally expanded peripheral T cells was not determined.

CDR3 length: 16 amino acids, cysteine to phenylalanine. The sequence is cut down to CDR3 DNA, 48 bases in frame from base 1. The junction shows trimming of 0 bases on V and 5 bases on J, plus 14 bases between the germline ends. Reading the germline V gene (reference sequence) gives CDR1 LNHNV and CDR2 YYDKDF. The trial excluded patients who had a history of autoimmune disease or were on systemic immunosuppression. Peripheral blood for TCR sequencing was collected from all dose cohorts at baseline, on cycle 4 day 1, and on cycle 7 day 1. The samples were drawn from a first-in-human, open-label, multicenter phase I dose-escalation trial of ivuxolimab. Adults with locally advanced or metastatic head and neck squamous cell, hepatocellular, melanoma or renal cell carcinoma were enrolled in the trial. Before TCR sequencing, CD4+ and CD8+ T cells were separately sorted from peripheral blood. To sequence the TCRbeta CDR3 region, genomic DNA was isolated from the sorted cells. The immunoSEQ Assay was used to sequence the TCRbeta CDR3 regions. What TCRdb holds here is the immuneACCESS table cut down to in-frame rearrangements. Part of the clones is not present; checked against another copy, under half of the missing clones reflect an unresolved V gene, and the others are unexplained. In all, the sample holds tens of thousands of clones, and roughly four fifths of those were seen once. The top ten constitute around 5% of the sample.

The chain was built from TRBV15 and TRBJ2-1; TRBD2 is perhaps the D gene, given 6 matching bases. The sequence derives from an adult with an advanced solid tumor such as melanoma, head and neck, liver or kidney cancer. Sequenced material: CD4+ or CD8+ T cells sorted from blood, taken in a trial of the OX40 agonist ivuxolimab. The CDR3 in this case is CATSRDIGRGDNEQFF. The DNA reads TGTGCCACCAGCAGAGACATTGGGCGGGGAGACAATGAGCAGTTCTTC.